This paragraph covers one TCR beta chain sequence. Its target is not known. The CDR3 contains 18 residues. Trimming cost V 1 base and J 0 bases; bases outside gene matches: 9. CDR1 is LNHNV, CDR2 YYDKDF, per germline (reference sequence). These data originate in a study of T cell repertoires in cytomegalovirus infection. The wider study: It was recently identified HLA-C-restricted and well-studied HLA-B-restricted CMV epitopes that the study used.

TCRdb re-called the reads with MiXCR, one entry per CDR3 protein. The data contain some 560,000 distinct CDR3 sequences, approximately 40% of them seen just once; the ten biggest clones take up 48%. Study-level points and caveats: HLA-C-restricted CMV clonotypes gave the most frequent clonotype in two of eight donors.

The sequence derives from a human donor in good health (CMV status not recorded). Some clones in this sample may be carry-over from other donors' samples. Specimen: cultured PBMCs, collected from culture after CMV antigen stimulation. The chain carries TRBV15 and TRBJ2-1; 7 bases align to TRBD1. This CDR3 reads CATSRGRGQFLSYNEQFF. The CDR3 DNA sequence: TGTGCCACCAGCAGAGGTCGGGGACAGTTCCTCTCCTACAATGAGCAGTTCTTC.